These 10 T cell receptor beta chains share one sample of origin, sequenced in a study of blood T cell dynamics during melanoma immunotherapy. Repertoires were generated with immunoSEQ multiplex PCR, while TCRdb's copy carries only in-frame clones and drops some. This table holds roughly 30,000 clones, approximately 88% found once. The time point was: week 3, after first cycle of checkpoint inhibitor. This specimen was blood, taken from a patient treated with checkpoint blockade. These receptors all stem from a human donor with melanoma.

V is TRBV5-6 and J is TRBJ2-7; D remains unclear. This CDR3 spans 11 amino acids. V was trimmed by 3 bases and J by 2 bases, leaving 3 bases between them. The germline V gene has CDR1 SGHDT and CDR2 YYEEEE. This CDR3 reads CASSSTYEQYF. The DNA of the CDR3 is TGTGCCAGCAGCTCCACCTACGAGCAGTACTTC.

This clone was seen a few times. The chain couples TRBV5-1 to TRBJ2-7; 7 bases are shared with TRBD1. V trimming: 3 bases; J trimming: 2 bases; junction bases outside the gene matches: 5. CDR3 length: 14 residues. CDR1 and CDR2 (germline): SGHRS, YFSETQ. The CDR3 DNA is TGCGCCAGCAGCTGGCCCGGGACAGCCTACGAGCAGTACTTC. This gives the protein CASSWPGTAYEQYF. Together with reference TRBV5-1 and TRBJ2-7, the CDR3 gives the full variable domain: KAGVTQTPRYLIKTRGQQVTLSCSPISGHRSVSWYQQTPGQGLQFLFEYFSETQRNKGNFPGRFSGRQFSNSRSEMNVSTLELGDSALYLCASSWPGTAYEQYFGPGTRLTVT.

The chain recombines TRBV4-1 with TRBJ2-1, with D possibly matching TRBD2 (6 bases). CDR1 and CDR2 (germline): MGHRA, YSYEKL. The length of the CDR3 is 17 residues. Trimming cost V 1 base and J 7 bases, with 20 bases left between them. This chain's CDR3 is CASSQGREPPLRNEQFF. In DNA, the CDR3 is TGCGCCAGCAGCCAAGGGAGGGAGCCGCCACTGAGGAATGAGCAGTTCTTC.

The rearrangement uses TRBV5-1 and TRBJ2-1; D possibly corresponds to TRBD2 (5 bases). Trimming took off 0 bases at V and 6 bases at J, with 19 bases between the two ends. CDR3 length: 17 residues. The V gene's germline CDR1 is SGHRS and CDR2 YFSETQ. This CDR3 is CASSLDRSFLSGNEQFF. CDR3 sequence (DNA): TGCGCCAGCAGCTTGGATAGGTCCTTCCTGAGCGGCAATGAGCAGTTCTTC.

The genes are TRBV6-1 and TRBJ1-1, with 9 bases matching TRBD1. CDR1 and CDR2 from the germline V gene are MNHNS and SASEGT. V was pared by 6 bases and J by 6 bases, with 11 bases of the junction left unmatched. The length of the CDR3 is 15 residues. CDR3 sequence (DNA): TGTGCCAGCAGCAAAGGGACAGGGAGACGCGCTGAAGCTTTCTTT. It is translated as CASSKGTGRRAEAFF.

This clone was found once. V gene TRBV29-1 combines with J gene TRBJ2-1, with 9 bases that match TRBD2. Unmatched junction bases numbered 2, after V lost 6 bases and J lost 2 bases. The CDR3 loop spans 13 amino acids. Germline loops: CDR1 SQVTM, CDR2 ANQGSEA. CDR3: CSVASGTYNEQFF. CDR3 DNA: TGCAGCGTCGCTAGCGGGACCTACAATGAGCAGTTCTTC.

The V call is TRBV28, the J call TRBJ1-3; possibly TRBD1 for D (5 bases). V gave up 5 bases and J gave up 0 bases, with 11 bases separating them. The CDR3 covers 15 residues. Germline assignment: CDR1 MDHEN and CDR2 SYDVKM. The CDR3 is CASSPIDSSGNTIYF. The CDR3 DNA reads TGTGCCAGCAGTCCCATCGACAGCTCTGGAAACACCATATATTTT. The whole variable domain, filled in from reference TRBV28 and TRBJ1-3, reads DVKVTQSSRYLVKRTGEKVFLECVQDMDHENMFWYRQDPGLGLRLIYFSYDVKMKEKGDIPEGYSVSREKKERFSLILESASTNQTSMYLCASSPIDSSGNTIYFGEGSWLTVV.

V usage is TRBV5-6 and J usage is TRBJ1-1; D gene uncertain. Trimming removed 4 bases at V and 8 bases at J, with 12 bases between. CDR1 is SGHDT and CDR2 is YYEEEE in the germline V gene. The CDR3 extends over 12 amino acids. CDR3 bases: TGTGCCAGCAGCAGCCTAGCCGCAGAAGCTTTCTTT. Protein: CASSSLAAEAFF.

The gene calls are TRBV14 and TRBJ1-4; D possibly corresponds to TRBD1 (5 bases). This CDR3 has 16 amino acids. Trimming cost V 2 bases and J 6 bases, with 16 bases left between them. Germline CDR1 is SGHDN and CDR2 is FVKESK. CDR3 protein: CASSQFRGFSDEKLFF. The CDR3 coding sequence is TGTGCCAGCAGCCAATTTCGGGGGTTTTCTGATGAAAAACTGTTTTTT.

J is TRBJ1-2 and V is TRBV11-2; 8 bases are a match to TRBD1. This CDR3 comprises 15 residues. Trimming removed 4 bases from V and 4 bases from J; junction bases left unmatched: 8. CDR1 and CDR2 (germline): SGHAT, FQNNGV. CDR3 in DNA: TGTGCCAGCAGCTCAATGGGACAGGTATCCTATGGCTACACCTTC. It encodes CASSSMGQVSYGYTF.